This TCR beta chain derives from a study of blood T cell repertoires in COVID-19. In the authors' methods: Estimates of nucleated cell counts were drawn from the amplification of reference gene primers. Here immunoSEQ multiplex PCR was the method, and the copy in TCRdb shows in-frame clones only, minus some. For V, J and clone size, that table is used; D and trimming come from the DNA. The profile shows more than 250,000 clones, 88% of them singletons. The CDR3 totals 17 residues. CDR1 and CDR2 from the germline V gene are SNHLY and FYNNEI. V gave up 4 bases and J gave up 2 bases, with 18 bases separating them.

The rearrangement uses TRBV2 and TRBJ1-5; perhaps TRBD1 as D (5 bases). Sequenced sample: peripheral blood. The receptor's source is a human donor in a cohort sampled during active COVID-19. CDR3 loop: CASSGIGAGVGNQPQHF. For the CDR3, the DNA is TGTGCCAGCAGTGGAATTGGAGCGGGGGTTGGCAATCAGCCCCAGCATTTT.